These T cell receptor beta chains were read from a single sample in a study of CD8 T cells in Susac syndrome. TCRdb recomputed calls from the immunoSEQ multiplex PCR reads with MiXCR, one row per CDR3 protein. This table has some 200,000 distinct CDR3 sequences, about 93% appearing once. The material sequenced was CD8+ T cells from PBMCs. Source of these receptors: a human donor with multiple sclerosis. Both conserved end residues are part of each CDR3. The order of the fields is D gene, J gene, clone size, V gene, CDR3 DNA, CDR3 protein. A D gene is named only where the DNA matches it firmly. Clone size appears in some rows only: once, few, many, or a class for an expanded clone.

.	TRBJ2-7	.	TRBV6-2/TRBV6-3	TGTGCCAGCAGTTACGCGGGGTCGTCCCACGAGCAGTACTTC	CASSYAGSSHEQYF
TRBD2	TRBJ2-4	.	TRBV14	TGTGCCAGCAGCCTTGGGGAGGGTTTCGCCAAAAACATTCAGTACTTC	CASSLGEGFAKNIQYF
.	TRBJ2-2	.	TRBV11-1	TGTGCCAGCAGACGCGGAACTAACACCGGGGAGCTGTTTTTT	CASRRGTNTGELFF
TRBD1	TRBJ2-7	.	TRBV4-1	TGCGCCAGCAGTCAAGTCCCCGGGACAGGGATCTACGAGCAGTACTTC	CASSQVPGTGIYEQYF
.	TRBJ2-2	.	TRBV2	TGTGCCAGCTTAGCGGACACCGGGGAGCTGTTTTTT	CASLADTGELFF
.	TRBJ1-2	.	TRBV29-1	TGCAGCGTTGCGTTAGTGGGAGGCAACTATGGCTACACCTTC	CSVALVGGNYGYTF
.	TRBJ1-1	.	TRBV12-3/TRBV12-4	TGTGCCAGCAGTCAATACCAACCGACAGCCGAGGCTTTCTTT	CASSQYQPTAEAFF
.	TRBJ2-5	.	TRBV12-3/TRBV12-4	TGTGCCAGCATCTTGGGCCCCAGGGGGACCCAGTACTTC	CASILGPRGTQYF
.	TRBJ2-3	.	TRBV9	TGTGCCAGCAGCTCTAGGGGAGATACGCAGTATTTT	CASSSRGDTQYF
.	TRBJ2-2	once	TRBV13	TGTGCCAGCAGCTTAGAAGGGGACACCGGGGAGCTGTTTTTT	CASSLEGDTGELFF
.	TRBJ2-2	.	TRBV4-1	TGCGCCAGCAGCCTATTCACCGGGGAGCTGTTTTTT	CASSLFTGELFF
.	TRBJ2-1	.	TRBV12-3/TRBV12-4	TGTGCCAGCGGAGAGCAGTTCTTC	CASGEQFF
.	TRBJ2-1	.	TRBV19	TGTGCCAGTAGTGCCGGGTGGACGGGAGAGAGGATCTTC	CASSAGWTGERIF
.	TRBJ1-1	.	TRBV2	TGTGCCAGCAGGGCCCACCCATTGAACACTGAAGCTTTCTTT	CASRAHPLNTEAFF
.	TRBJ2-5	.	TRBV10-2	TGCGCCAGCAGTGAGGGTACGGAGACCCAGTACTTC	CASSEGTETQYF
TRBD1	TRBJ1-1	.	TRBV11-3	TGTGCCAGCAGCTCGACCAGGGGGAGCGAAGCTTTCTTT	CASSSTRGSEAFF
.	TRBJ2-7	.	TRBV9	TGTGCCAGCAGCCTCCTCGGTGCAGACGAGCAGTACTTC	CASSLLGADEQYF
.	TRBJ2-7	.	TRBV18	TGTGCCAGCTCATCCGGCCATCCCGGCGAGCAGTACTTC	CASSSGHPGEQYF
TRBD2	TRBJ2-5	once	TRBV23-1	TGCGCCAGCAGGCGCGGGACTAGCGGGAACCCAAGAGCGGTAGAGACCCAGTACTTC	CASRRGTSGNPRAVETQYF
.	TRBJ2-5	.	TRBV5-4	TGTGCCAGCAGCTTGTGGGCGGGCCTGGGGTCAGAGACCCAGTACTTC	CASSLWAGLGSETQYF
.	TRBJ2-1	.	TRBV2	TGTGCCAGCAGTGAGTGGGACAATCGTCGGGAGCAGTTCTTC	CASSEWDNRREQFF
.	TRBJ1-2	.	TRBV5-6	TGTGCCAGCAGCTATGGGGTTAACTATGGCTACACCTTC	CASSYGVNYGYTF
.	TRBJ2-5	.	TRBV4-3	TGCGCCAGCAGCCAAGATATGGACAGCCAAGAGACCCAGTACTTC	CASSQDMDSQETQYF
TRBD2	TRBJ2-7	once	TRBV4-1	TGCGCCAGCAGCTCCTCTAGCGGGCCGGCTGATGAGCAGTACTTC	CASSSSSGPADEQYF
.	TRBJ2-7	.	TRBV5-1	TGCGCCAGCTTCCTTTGGGGCTCCTACGAGCAGTACTTC	CASFLWGSYEQYF
TRBD2	TRBJ2-1	.	TRBV2	TGTGCGAGCTGCAGTGGGGAGGGTGGCGAGCAGTTCTTC	CASCSGEGGEQFF
TRBD2	TRBJ2-3	.	TRBV7-9	TGTGCCAGCAGCTCCACCACTAGCGGGAGGGTAGGACTGGAGTATTTT	CASSSTTSGRVGLEYF
.	TRBJ2-2	once	TRBV23-1	TGCGCCAGCAGTCGGGGTCCGAACACCGGGGAGCTGTTTTTT	CASSRGPNTGELFF
.	TRBJ1-1	.	TRBV30	TGTGCCTGGAGTTCCGGAGCCTATGAAGCTTTCTTT	CAWSSGAYEAFF
TRBD2	TRBJ2-7	.	TRBV5-6	TGTGCCAGCAGCTTGGGCCGGACTAGCGGATCCTACGAGCAGTACTTC	CASSLGRTSGSYEQYF
.	TRBJ2-1	.	TRBV12-3/TRBV12-4	TGTGCCAGCAGTTTAGCGCTCCTGGGTACTAGCTCCTACAATGAGCAGTTCTTC	CASSLALLGTSSYNEQFF
.	TRBJ1-2	.	TRBV6-1	TGTGCCAGCAGTGAATCGGGTCGTTGGGGCTACACCTTC	CASSESGRWGYTF
.	TRBJ1-6	.	TRBV13	TGTGCCAGCAGCTTAACGACAGGTTCCAGCTCCTATAATTCACCCCTCCACTTT	CASSLTTGSSSYNSPLHF
.	TRBJ2-1	.	TRBV29-1	TGCAGCGTTGATTCCCACTCCCGTCTGTATGAGCAGTTCTTC	CSVDSHSRLYEQFF
.	TRBJ1-2	.	TRBV13	TGTGCCAGCAGCTTAGTGGACAGCGACTATGGCTACACCTTC	CASSLVDSDYGYTF
TRBD1	TRBJ1-1	once	TRBV29-1	TGCAGCGGTCTGACAGGGGGGACTGAAGCTTTCTTT	CSGLTGGTEAFF
TRBD2	TRBJ2-3	.	TRBV7-8	TGTGCCAGCAGCTTAGGGCTAGCGGTCACAGATACGCAGTATTTT	CASSLGLAVTDTQYF
.	TRBJ2-7	.	TRBV9	TGTGCCAGCGGGTGGGGCGACTCCTACGAGCAGTACTTC	CASGWGDSYEQYF
.	TRBJ2-1	.	TRBV19	TGTGCCAGCTCCTCCTGGGGTGGGGACAATGAGCAGTTCTTC	CASSSWGGDNEQFF
.	TRBJ2-7	once	TRBV4-1	TGCGCCAGCAGCCCCCTTCGGACAGTCTACGAGCAGTACTTC	CASSPLRTVYEQYF
.	TRBJ2-2	.	TRBV11-2	TGTGCCAGCAGCTCTCCCAGCACCGGGGAGCTGTTTTTT	CASSSPSTGELFF
.	TRBJ2-2	.	TRBV24-1	TGTGCCACCAGTGATTGGGGTAACACCGGGGAGCTGTTTTTT	CATSDWGNTGELFF
TRBD1	TRBJ2-5	.	TRBV9	TGTGCCAGCAGCGACGGGACAGTCCAAGAGACCCAGTACTTC	CASSDGTVQETQYF
.	TRBJ1-2	.	TRBV6-2/TRBV6-3	TGTGCCGGTGCTGGCATGGATAACTATGGCTACACCTTC	CAGAGMDNYGYTF
TRBD1	TRBJ1-1	once	TRBV30	TGTGCCTGGAATAGACAGGGGGGCCATCCTGAAGCTTTCTTT	CAWNRQGGHPEAFF